This TCR beta chain is drawn from a study of cytomegalovirus exposure and HLA in healthy donors. Study in general: Genetic ancestry analysis placed around four fifths of the 398 donors that were genotyped in the Caucasian-associated cluster. The study, taken as a whole, reports: Cytomegalovirus-associated TCR beta chains were listed, numbering more than 150.

Comment on this clone: What it binds is not known.

Germline V gene sequence: CDR1 KGHSH, CDR2 LQKENI. The CDR3 runs 15 residues. Trimming cost V 5 bases and J 0 bases; bases outside gene matches: 1. PCR primers comprised 60 Vbeta and 13 Jbeta primers. In the study's own analysis: Counted up in a later analysis, unique TCR beta chains came to about 80 million, with around 12 million shared. Clones were sequenced by immunoSEQ multiplex PCR, and TCRdb holds only the in-frame ones, with some missing. The V and J calls and clone size come from that table; D and trimming were worked out from the DNA. The profile shows about 160,000 clones, about four fifths of them singletons.

This clonotype was obtained from a man aged 45-65 years in good health and CMV-seropositive. The chain uses TRBV18 and TRBJ2-7, with 13 bases lining up with TRBD2. Sequencing input: PBMCs. DNA of the CDR3: TGTGCCAGCTCAAGGACTAGCGGGAGCTCCTACGAGCAGTACTTC. It codes for CASSRTSGSSYEQYF.